This T cell receptor beta chain was retrieved from a study of sequential checkpoint blockade in melanoma. Study-wide background: First-line arms were nivolumab then ipilimumab, or the reverse, randomized 1:1. Both treatment sequences were followed by maintenance nivolumab.

Generated by immunoSEQ multiplex PCR, the TCRdb table keeps only in-frame clones and is missing some. This table has about 20,000 clones, around 75% appearing once. The CDR3 loop spans 15 amino acids. Germline V CDR1 and CDR2: LNHDA, SQIVND (reference sequence). Treatment specified: randomized to nivolumab then ipilimumab (arm A) or the reverse (arm B). Live CD3+CD8+ CD19− CD56− cells were sorted from PBMCs. The material was CD8+ T cells sorted from blood (inferred from file names), obtained from a patient given nivolumab and ipilimumab in sequence. The TCR comes from a human donor with melanoma. V usage is TRBV19 and J usage is TRBJ2-5; 11 bases are shared with TRBD2. Gene TRBJ2-7 matches the end of the DNA better, so the J call may be wrong. CDR3 coding DNA: TGTGCCAGTTCCGGGACTAGCGGCGCCTCCTACGAGCAGTACTTC. It specifies CASSGTSGASYEQYF.